This entry is about one T cell receptor (beta chain). This sample was taken from a study of shared clonotypes between healthy human individuals. Turning to the study itself: Contributing individuals were two females and a few males aged 18 to 49.

CDR3 length: 18 residues. The germline V gene has CDR1 SGHNT and CDR2 YYREEE (reference sequence). Trimming took 4 bases from V and 3 from J; bases not matched to a gene: 15. This table comes from immunoSEQ multiplex PCR, and its TCRdb copy is limited to in-frame clones, with some not included. The repertoire includes about 1.5 million clones, 95% to 99% of them detected once, and 0.45% sits in the top ten. CD45RA+ naive and CD45RA-negative memory subsets were separated from CD4+ cells. The receptor was derived from a young man in good health. The V gene is TRBV5-4, the J gene TRBJ2-7; 11 bases are a match to TRBD2. Input material: naive CD4+ T cells sorted from blood. Specified subset: CD45RA+ positively selected. The CDR3 region is CASSPPKKRGTSGYEQYF. The CDR3 bases are TGTGCCAGCAGCCCCCCTAAGAAGCGCGGGACTAGCGGCTACGAGCAGTACTTC.